This entry lists 5 T cell receptor beta chains sequenced from one sample in a study of metastatic and nonmetastatic thyroid tumors. From the PCR reads, TCRdb re-called clones with MiXCR. This table holds roughly 34,000 clones, about 40% found once. Nobody among the patients had been given any treatment before thyroid surgery. Sequencing used tumor tissue. The receptors were sampled from a female donor with papillary thyroid cancer or a benign thyroid nodule (not recorded which). Some clones in this sample may be carry-over from other donors' samples.

This clone was found a few times. This sequence joins TRBV6-1 and TRBJ2-3, with unresolved D. V was cut by 4 bases and J by 1 base, with 6 bases left in between. The CDR3 is 13 residues long. Germline V gene sequence: CDR1 MNHNS, CDR2 SASEGT. The DNA of the CDR3 is TGTGCCAGCAGTGTCTCCGGCACAGATACGCAGTATTTT. Protein sequence: CASSVSGTDTQYF.

The chain combines TRBV2 with TRBJ2-6; D gene uncertain. The CDR3 extends over 16 amino acids. V lost 4 bases and J 0 bases, leaving 10 bases between the germline ends. Germline CDR1 is SNHLY and CDR2 is FYNNEI. DNA for the CDR3: TGTGCCAGCAGTGTTGGCAGCCTCTCTGGGGCCAACGTCCTGACTTTC. Translation: CASSVGSLSGANVLTF.

There are a few counts of this clone. This chain uses TRBV6-1 with TRBJ2-7, with 8 bases that match TRBD1. This CDR3 has 14 amino acids. Germline CDR1 and CDR2: MNHNS and SASEGT. The V gene end was trimmed by 2 bases and the J gene end by 2 bases; junction bases not matched to a gene: 2. Here the CDR3 reads CASSETQGAYEQYF. The CDR3 nucleotides are TGTGCCAGCAGTGAAACACAGGGGGCCTACGAGCAGTACTTC.

This clone appeared once. The chain couples TRBV19 to TRBJ1-6; TRBD1 might be the D (5 bases). Trimming pared 4 bases from V and 5 bases from J, leaving 18 bases between. The germline V gene encodes CDR1 LNHDA and CDR2 SQIVND (reference sequence). The CDR3 contains 17 residues. The CDR3 here is CASSRSRAGSNNSPLHF. The CDR3 DNA reads as TGTGCCAGTAGTAGGTCCAGGGCGGGTTCGAATAATTCACCCCTCCACTTT.

The chain has TRBV19 and TRBJ1-1; D gene ambiguous. The length of the CDR3 is 14 residues. V lost 4 bases to trimming and J lost 2 bases, with 11 bases between them. In germline, CDR1 is LNHDA, CDR2 SQIVND (reference sequence). The CDR3 nucleotides read TGTGCCAGTAGTACGAGGGAGACTAACACTGAAGCTTTCTTT. Translating it yields CASSTRETNTEAFF.